Following are 14 T cell receptor beta chains from one sample sequenced in a study of shared clonotypes between healthy human individuals. In the naive CD8 group, cells lacked CD45RO and were positively selected for CCR7, so terminally differentiated effector memory CD45RA+ cells were left out. The assay was immunoSEQ multiplex PCR, and TCRdb's table has in-frame clones only and misses some. Of roughly 2,000,000 clones in the sample, approximately 94% are singletons; the top ten hold 1% to 1.5%. Sequencing input: naive CD8+ T cells sorted from blood. Receptors originate from a man younger than 35 in good health.

The V call is TRBV7-9, the J call TRBJ2-3; a weak D match, TRBD2 (6 bases). Trimming shortened V by 3 bases and J by 1 base, and 8 bases separated the two germline ends. The CDR3 runs to 14 residues. Per germline, CDR1 SEHNR and CDR2 FQNEAQ (reference sequence). The CDR3 nucleotides read TGTGCCAGCAGCTTTGAGCGGGGCACAGATACGCAGTATTTT. This encodes CASSFERGTDTQYF. Drawing the rest from reference TRBV7-9 and TRBJ2-3, the complete variable domain is DTGVSQNPRHKITKRGQNVTFRCDPISEHNRLYWYRQTLGQGPEFLTYFQNEAQLEKSRLLSDRFSAERPKGSFSTLEIQRTEQGDSAMYLCASSFERGTDTQYFGPGTRLTVL.

The chain links TRBV19 to TRBJ1-1, with TRBD1 matching over 7 bases. The CDR3 runs to 13 residues. CDR1 LNHDA and CDR2 SQIVND come from the germline V gene (reference sequence). Unmatched junction bases numbered 4, after V lost 6 bases and J lost 3 bases. The CDR3 region has the DNA TGTGCCAGTAGCGCAGGGGGTGACACTGAAGCTTTCTTT. This translates into CASSAGGDTEAFF. The entire variable domain, with the rest obtained from reference TRBV19 and TRBJ1-1, is as follows: DGGITQSPKYLFRKEGQNVTLSCEQNLNHDAMYWYRQDPGQGLRLIYYSQIVNDFQKGDIAEGYSVSREKKESFPLTVTSAQKNPTAFYLCASSAGGDTEAFFGQGTRLTVV.

The chain recombines TRBV27 with TRBJ2-1, with D unresolved. There are 13 residues in the CDR3. V lost 1 base and J 3 bases, leaving 4 bases between the germline ends. Germline V gives CDR1 MNHEY, CDR2 SMNVEV (reference sequence). CDR3 residues: CASSLWLYNEQFF. The DNA for the CDR3 is TGTGCCAGCAGTTTATGGCTCTACAATGAGCAGTTCTTC.

The CDR3 here is CASSDRDRTEAFF. CDR3 DNA: TGTGCCAGCAGTGACCGGGACAGAACTGAAGCTTTCTTT. The chain has TRBV28 and TRBJ1-1, with 7 bases lining up with TRBD1. Germline V CDR1 and CDR2: MDHEN, SYDVKM. Losses at the gene ends were 5 bases for V and 5 bases for J; bases not matched to a gene: 5. The CDR3 runs 13 residues.

This chain joins TRBV7-8 and TRBJ1-3, with 10 bases that match TRBD1. The V gene's germline CDR1 is SGHVS and CDR2 FQNEAQ. CDR3 length: 18 amino acids. The J segment lost 3 bases and the V segment lost 2 bases, leaving 10 bases of the junction unmatched. The CDR3 nucleotides read TGTGCCAGCAGCTTATTGACAGGGGGCTCAGGTGTTGGAAACACCATATATTTT. Protein sequence: CASSLLTGGSGVGNTIYF.

This rearrangement joins TRBV28 to TRBJ2-7; unclear D gene. From germline, CDR1 is MDHEN and CDR2 SYDVKM. There are 13 residues in the CDR3. With 6 bases removed from V and 1 base from J, the gap between germline ends came to 10 bases. The CDR3 region has the DNA TGTGCCAGCAGCACCGGGTGGTCCTACGAGCAGTACTTC. Amino acid sequence: CASSTGWSYEQYF. Combining the CDR3 with reference TRBV28 and TRBJ2-7 gives the whole variable domain DVKVTQSSRYLVKRTGEKVFLECVQDMDHENMFWYRQDPGLGLRLIYFSYDVKMKEKGDIPEGYSVSREKKERFSLILESASTNQTSMYLCASSTGWSYEQYFGPGTRLTVT.

V usage is TRBV6-5 and J usage is TRBJ2-7; D remains ambiguous. Germline V gene lookup returns CDR1 MNHEY and CDR2 SVGAGI. CDR3 length: 13 residues. With 6 bases removed from V and 3 bases from J, the gap between germline ends came to 12 bases. CDR3 residues: CASSPAPLYEQYF. The DNA for the CDR3 is TGTGCCAGCAGCCCCGCCCCCCTCTACGAGCAGTACTTC.

The chain carries TRBV28 and TRBJ2-1; unclear D gene. CDR3 size: 13 residues. V was trimmed by 2 bases and J by 4 bases, leaving 6 bases between them. The germline gives CDR1 MDHEN, CDR2 SYDVKM. The CDR3 nucleotides are TGTGCCAGCAGTTTACAGAAGTACAATGAGCAGTTCTTC. Its protein product is CASSLQKYNEQFF.

This sequence joins TRBV2 and TRBJ2-5, with 10 bases aligning to TRBD2. There are 17 residues in the CDR3. Losses at the gene ends were 1 base for V and 4 bases for J; bases not matched to a gene: 9. Germline V gene lookup returns CDR1 SNHLY and CDR2 FYNNEI. As DNA, the CDR3 is TGTGCCAGCAGTGAAGTTCAAGCGGGGGGGCCTGGAGAGACCCAGTACTTC. Its protein product is CASSEVQAGGPGETQYF.

This CDR3 is CASSWGRNTEAFF. In DNA, the CDR3 is TGTGCCAGCAGTTGGGGACGGAACACTGAAGCTTTCTTT. This chain uses TRBV6-5 with TRBJ1-1; D may be TRBD1 (5 bases). V was shortened by 4 bases and J by 1 base, with 7 bases between the two germline ends. Germline V lookup: CDR1 MNHEY, CDR2 SVGAGI. This CDR3 comprises 13 residues.

This clone was observed once. Other DNA sequences in this sample translate to the same CDR3. The rearrangement links TRBV6-5 to TRBJ2-1; D is unclear. The ends were cut back, 5 bases at V and 5 bases at J, with 10 bases in the middle. This CDR3 is built from 13 residues. Germline V gene sequence: CDR1 MNHEY, CDR2 SVGAGI. The CDR3 DNA reads as TGTGCCAGCAGTCCATTGGTCGACAATGAGCAGTTCTTC. Its translation: CASSPLVDNEQFF.

This chain uses TRBV9 with TRBJ2-2; TRBD2 agrees at 12 bases. CDR3 length: 16 amino acids. Germline trimming cut 0 bases from V and 6 bases from J; bases unmatched to any gene: 3. Germline lookup yields CDR1 SGDLS and CDR2 YYNGEE. The CDR3: CASSVGLAGEAGELFF. As DNA, the CDR3 is TGTGCCAGCAGCGTAGGACTAGCGGGAGAGGCCGGGGAGCTGTTTTTT.

The V gene is TRBV5-4, the J gene TRBJ2-7, with 7 nucleotides matching TRBD1. Trimming took 5 bases from V and 3 from J; bases not matched to a gene: 5. This CDR3 region has 13 residues. The germline V gene encodes CDR1 SGHNT and CDR2 YYREEE (reference sequence). As DNA, the CDR3 is TGTGCCAGCAGACCGCAGGGGGTCTACGAGCAGTACTTC. Translated, it gives CASRPQGVYEQYF. Based on the CDR3 plus reference TRBV5-4 and TRBJ2-7, the full variable domain is ETGVTQSPTHLIKTRGQQVTLRCSSQSGHNTVSWYQQALGQGPQFIFQYYREEENGRGNFPPRFSGLQFPNYSSELNVNALELDDSALYLCASRPQGVYEQYFGPGTRLTVT.

This clone showed up just once. The chain combines TRBV28 with TRBJ1-5; 11 bases are shared with TRBD1. V was pared by 5 bases and J by 4 bases, with 7 bases of the junction left unmatched. The germline CDR1 and CDR2 sequences are MDHEN and SYDVKM. The CDR3 is 16 residues long. The DNA of the CDR3 is TGTGCCAGCAGTCCCACAGGACAGGGGGCTAATCAGCCCCAGCATTTT. Its protein product is CASSPTGQGANQPQHF.